The present T cell receptor (beta chain) was sequenced within a study of cytomegalovirus exposure and HLA in healthy donors. TCRdb keeps only in-frame clones here, not all; method: immunoSEQ multiplex PCR. The data contain about 300,000 clones, roughly 90% of them singletons. The specimen sequenced was PBMCs. This receptor was identified in a woman between 18 and 29 years old in good health and CMV-seronegative.

The CDR3 region is CASRSPSVVETQYF. The CDR3 DNA follows: TGTGCCAGCAGATCCCCTAGCGTTGTAGAGACCCAGTACTTC. The chain joins TRBV6-5 to TRBJ2-5; TRBD2 is a possible D gene (6 bases). Germline CDR1 MNHEY, CDR2 SVGAGI. V lost 6 bases to trimming and J lost 4 bases, with 15 bases between them. This CDR3 contains 14 residues.